This T cell receptor beta chain was profiled in a study of Ad26.COV2.S vaccination and SARS-CoV-2 variants. Only in-frame clones appear in the TCRdb table, and some are missing; sequencing was by immunoSEQ multiplex PCR. The sample shows some 480,000 clones, around nine tenths of them seen only once. The CDR3 sequence is 13 residues long. Deletions cut 6 bases from V and 1 base from J, with 8 bases between. Germline values: CDR1 LNHDA, CDR2 SQIVND (reference sequence). On this clone itself: The sample contains more than one DNA sequence encoding this CDR3.

Indicated treatment: some 20 received Ad26.COV2.S at low or high dose, single or two shots; about 5 received placebo; per-sample allocation not given. It was on day 63 after the first vaccine or placebo injection that samples were taken. The chain couples TRBV19 to TRBJ2-3; D is unresolved. The receptor's source is a person between 18 and 65 years old who received the Ad26.COV2.S COVID-19 vaccine or a placebo. Sequences were derived from peripheral blood, sampled in a trial of Ad26.COV2.S vaccine versus placebo. This CDR3 reads CASSTGRTDTQYF. CDR3 nucleotides: TGTGCCAGTAGCACTGGTCGCACAGATACGCAGTATTTT.